The text below deals with one T cell receptor beta chain. The antigen is unknown. This sample was included in a study of blood T cells in healthy people across ages. Study outcomes and limitations: Shifts in expanded clonotypes may have been confounded by donor CMV status, which was unknown. Correlation between TCR beta diversity and naive T cell percentage was strong.

Whenever a sample was processed, at least 6.5 million PBMCs were isolated. Using a J-beta primer mix together with a sample-barcoded 5' primer, a second PCR was run for roughly 7 to 12 cycles. A template-switch adaptor with 12 random nucleotides tagged each cDNA molecule. TCRdb processed the 5' RACE reads anew with MiXCR; each CDR3 protein has one entry. This table has hundreds of thousands of distinct CDR3 sequences, over 45% appearing once. Per the germline V gene, CDR1 is DFQATT and CDR2 is SNEGSKA (reference sequence). V was pared by 5 bases and J by 0 bases, with 13 bases between. The CDR3 has 14 amino acids.

The sample was blood. This TCR was recovered from a man younger than 40 in good health. This sequence joins TRBV20-1 and TRBJ1-2; D gene unclear. CDR3 bases: TGCAGTGCTCAGCAAGACATCGCTAACTATGGCTACACCTTC. Protein product: CSAQQDIANYGYTF.